Listed here are 4 T cell receptor beta chains from one sample, sequenced in a study of low-dose radiotherapy and immunotherapy resistance in tumors. Alpha and beta chains were covered, as first-strand cDNA relied on TRAV- and TRBV-specific primers. TCRs were put through about 20 PCR cycles of amplification with Phusion. A constant-region primer and the V-primer adapter served as the primer pair. TCRdb ran MiXCR on the reads and lists one entry per CDR3 protein. The sample includes some 10,000 distinct CDR3 sequences, about 41% of them seen just once. The receptors were gathered from a human donor with advanced metastatic prostate, ovarian, gallbladder or colorectal cancer (not recorded which). This table probably holds off-target reads from a library built for another chain.

This chain joins TRBV20-1 and TRBJ2-7, with 13 bases that match TRBD2. Germline V CDR1 and CDR2: DFQATT, SNEGSKA (reference sequence). CDR3 length equals 16 residues. V was pared by 0 bases and J by 3 bases, with 5 bases of the junction left unmatched. CDR3 residues: CSARDGTSGTLYEQYF. Written as DNA, the CDR3 is TGCAGTGCTAGAGATGGGACTAGCGGGACCCTCTACGAGCAGTACTTC.

The V gene is TRBV7-2, the J gene TRBJ2-7; a possible D gene is TRBD2 (5 bases). CDR1 is SGHTA and CDR2 is FQGNSA in the germline V gene. V was shortened by 4 bases and J by 5 bases, with 12 bases between the two germline ends. The CDR3 consists of 13 residues. In DNA, the CDR3 is TGTGCCAGCAGCTCCGTTCGGGGTGACGAGCAGTACTTC. Translated, it gives CASSSVRGDEQYF.

This clonotype was recorded a few times. This sequence joins TRBV3-1 and TRBJ1-1, with D tentatively TRBD1 (5 bases). Trimming stripped 0 bases from V and 11 bases from J, with 16 bases between. There are 14 residues in the CDR3. In germline, CDR1 is LGHDT, CDR2 YNNKEL (reference sequence). The CDR3 nucleotides are TGTGCCAGCAGCCAAGAGGGGGTCCAGACCAGGGCTTTCTTT. It encodes CASSQEGVQTRAFF.

The J gene is TRBJ2-3, the V gene TRBV6-2 or TRBV6-3, with D perhaps matching TRBD2 (5 bases). The germline CDR1 and CDR2 sequences are MNHEY and SVGEGT. The ends were cut back, 5 bases at V and 6 bases at J, with 18 bases in the middle. The CDR3 has 15 residues. In nucleotides, the CDR3 is TGTGCCAGCAGTGGCCAAGGCGCCGGGGTGGATACGCAGTATTTT. Its translation: CASSGQGAGVDTQYF.